This T cell receptor (beta chain) was captured by sequencing in a study of blood T cell repertoires in COVID-19. The method was immunoSEQ multiplex PCR; TCRdb's version includes in-frame clones alone and lacks a portion of them. The sample holds about 23,000 clones; 65% to 85% are singletons and the top ten take about 6%. This clonotype originated in a man between 50 and 59 years old with COVID-19, enrolled during active disease. The specimen was peripheral blood.

CDR3 DNA sequence: TGTGCCAGCAGCCAAGGGGGCAGGGGGAATTCACCCCTCCACTTT. This codes for CASSQGGRGNSPLHF. This chain joins TRBV4-2 and TRBJ1-6; 7 bases are a match to TRBD1. Trimming took 1 base from V and 7 from J; bases not matched to a gene: 4. The V gene's germline CDR1 is LGHNA and CDR2 YNFKEQ. This CDR3 is built from 15 residues.